This T cell receptor (beta chain) emerged from a study of T cells in Graves' hyperthyroidism and ophthalmopathy. General study points: Stable hyperthyroidism and ophthalmopathy were separated using 13 V-J signatures. The model made its ophthalmopathy prediction, and onset followed a median about 6 months later. Most expanded thyroid clonotypes above 0.001 also appeared in blood.

V lost 2 bases, J lost 2 bases, and 16 bases lay in between. CDR1 is MNHNY and CDR2 is SVGAGI in the germline V gene (reference sequence). CDR3 length: 17 amino acids. Notes on this clonotype: The antigen is not known.

Amplified TCR beta CDR3 regions derived from RNA transcripts. In the first-round RT-PCR of the TCR CDR3, the HTBI primer set was used. TCRdb analysed the multiplex PCR reads with MiXCR anew, one entry per CDR3 protein. The repertoire includes fewer than 700,000 distinct CDR3 sequences, over 15% of them detected once, and 15% to 20% sits in the top ten. Sequenced sample: blood. The sequence derives from a woman younger than 30 with Graves' ophthalmopathy. The chain uses TRBV6-6 and TRBJ1-3; unclear D gene. The CDR3 region has the DNA TGTGCCAGCAGTTACAATGCGGTTGGAGGGACTGGAAACACCATATATTTT. Translating gives CASSYNAVGGTGNTIYF.